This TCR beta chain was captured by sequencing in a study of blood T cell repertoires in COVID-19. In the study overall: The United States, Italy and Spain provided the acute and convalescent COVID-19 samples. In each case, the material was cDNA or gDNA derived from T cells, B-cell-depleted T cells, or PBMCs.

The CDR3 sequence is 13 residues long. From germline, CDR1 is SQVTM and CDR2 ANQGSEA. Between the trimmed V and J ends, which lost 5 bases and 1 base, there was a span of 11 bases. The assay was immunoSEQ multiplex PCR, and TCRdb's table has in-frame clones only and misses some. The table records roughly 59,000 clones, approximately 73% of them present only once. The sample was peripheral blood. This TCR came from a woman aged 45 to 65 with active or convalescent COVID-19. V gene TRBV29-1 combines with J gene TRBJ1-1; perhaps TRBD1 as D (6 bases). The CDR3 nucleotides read TGCAGCGTTCTTGGACAGCCGAACACTGAAGCTTTCTTT. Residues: CSVLGQPNTEAFF.